This T cell receptor beta chain derives from a study of T cell responses to AZD1222 COVID-19 vaccine. Study-wide context: Whether given at about 4 or about 12 weeks, second doses were pooled. The study's findings and limits: Repertoires were obtained solely post-peak T cell response. Close to half of spike-specific TCRs reportedly recognize unmutated variant regions.

Of note for this clone: Antigen: not known.

The protocol was immunoSEQ multiplex PCR, while the TCRdb copy is restricted to in-frame clones and leaves out a portion. The sample gives roughly 180,000 clones, 90% of which show up once; roughly 2.8% is in the top ten. Germline lookup yields CDR1 LGHDT and CDR2 YNNKEL (reference sequence). The CDR3 has 15 amino acids. Trimming removed 0 bases from V and 7 bases from J, with 15 bases in between. The rearrangement joins TRBV3-1 (or the pseudogene TRBV3-2) to TRBJ1-2; D gene uncertain. This TCR was recovered from an adult in good health. Material: peripheral blood, obtained on day 0 of AZD1222 vaccination. CDR3 DNA: TGTGCCAGCAGCCAAGAGGCAGGTCCCGGAGGTGGCTACACCTTC. Amino acids: CASSQEAGPGGGYTF.